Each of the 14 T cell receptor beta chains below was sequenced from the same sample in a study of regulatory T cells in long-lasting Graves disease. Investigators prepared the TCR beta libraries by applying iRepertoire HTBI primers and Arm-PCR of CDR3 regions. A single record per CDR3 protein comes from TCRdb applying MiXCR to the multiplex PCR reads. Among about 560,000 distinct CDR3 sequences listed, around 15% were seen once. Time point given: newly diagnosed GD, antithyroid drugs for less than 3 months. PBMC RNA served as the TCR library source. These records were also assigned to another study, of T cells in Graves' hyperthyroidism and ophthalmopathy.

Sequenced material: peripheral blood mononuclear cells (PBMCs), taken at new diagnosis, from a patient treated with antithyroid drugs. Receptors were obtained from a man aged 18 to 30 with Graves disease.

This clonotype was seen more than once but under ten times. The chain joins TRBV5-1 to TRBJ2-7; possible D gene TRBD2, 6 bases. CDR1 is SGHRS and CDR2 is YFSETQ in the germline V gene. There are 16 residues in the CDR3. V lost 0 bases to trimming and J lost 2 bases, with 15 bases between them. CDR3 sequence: CASSLALGRPTYEQYF. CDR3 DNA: TGCGCCAGCAGCTTGGCCCTTGGGAGGCCGACCTACGAGCAGTACTTC.

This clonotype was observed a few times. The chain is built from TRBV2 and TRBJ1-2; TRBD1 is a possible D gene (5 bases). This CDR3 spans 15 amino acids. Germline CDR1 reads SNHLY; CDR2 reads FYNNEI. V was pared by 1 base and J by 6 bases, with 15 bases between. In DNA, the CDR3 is TGTGCCAGCAGTGAAGATACTTATTTAGGGGATGGCTACACCTTC. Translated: CASSEDTYLGDGYTF.

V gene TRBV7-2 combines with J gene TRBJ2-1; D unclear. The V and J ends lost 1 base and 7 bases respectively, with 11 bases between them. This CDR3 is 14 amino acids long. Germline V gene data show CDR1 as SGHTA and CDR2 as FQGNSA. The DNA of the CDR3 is TGTGCCAGCAGCTTAGAGGTTCTGGTGAATGAGCAGTTCTTC. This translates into CASSLEVLVNEQFF.

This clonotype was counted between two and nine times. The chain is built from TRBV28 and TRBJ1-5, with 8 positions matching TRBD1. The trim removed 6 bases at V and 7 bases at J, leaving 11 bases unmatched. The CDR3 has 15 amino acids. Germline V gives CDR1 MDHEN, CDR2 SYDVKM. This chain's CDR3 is CASSGGAGGGQPQHF. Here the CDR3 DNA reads TGTGCCAGCAGCGGGGGGGCAGGGGGCGGACAGCCCCAGCATTTT.

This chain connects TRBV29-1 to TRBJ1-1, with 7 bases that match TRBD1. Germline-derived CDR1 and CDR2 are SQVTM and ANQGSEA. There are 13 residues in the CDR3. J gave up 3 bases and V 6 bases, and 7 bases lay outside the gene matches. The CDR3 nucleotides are TGCAGCGTGAACCGGGACAGTTACACTGAAGCTTTCTTT. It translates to CSVNRDSYTEAFF.

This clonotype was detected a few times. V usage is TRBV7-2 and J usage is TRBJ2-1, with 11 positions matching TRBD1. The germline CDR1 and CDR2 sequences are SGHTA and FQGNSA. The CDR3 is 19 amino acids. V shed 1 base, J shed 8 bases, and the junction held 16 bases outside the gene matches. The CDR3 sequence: CASSLGPRTGGSSGYEQFF. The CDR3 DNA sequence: TGTGCCAGCAGCTTAGGCCCGCGGACAGGGGGCTCTTCTGGCTATGAGCAGTTCTTC. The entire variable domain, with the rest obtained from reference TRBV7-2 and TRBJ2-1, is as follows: GAGVSQSPSNKVTEKGKDVELRCDPISGHTALYWYRQSLGQGLEFLIYFQGNSAPDKSGLPSDRFSAERTGGSVSTLTIQRTQQEDSAVYLCASSLGPRTGGSSGYEQFFGPGTRLTVL.

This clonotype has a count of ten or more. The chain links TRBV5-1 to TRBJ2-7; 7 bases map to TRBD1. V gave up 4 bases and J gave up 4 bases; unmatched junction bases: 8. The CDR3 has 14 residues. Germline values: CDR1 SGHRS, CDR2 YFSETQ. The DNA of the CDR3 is TGCGCCAGCAGCCCGCAGTCAGGGGGATACGAGCAGTACTTC. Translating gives CASSPQSGGYEQYF.

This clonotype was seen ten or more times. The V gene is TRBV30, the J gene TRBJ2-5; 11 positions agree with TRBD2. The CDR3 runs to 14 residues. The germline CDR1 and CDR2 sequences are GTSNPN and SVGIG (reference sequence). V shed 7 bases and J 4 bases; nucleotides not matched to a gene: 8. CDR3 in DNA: TGTGCCTTCACCCTAGCGGGAGGAGGAGAGACCCAGTACTTC. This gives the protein CAFTLAGGGETQYF.

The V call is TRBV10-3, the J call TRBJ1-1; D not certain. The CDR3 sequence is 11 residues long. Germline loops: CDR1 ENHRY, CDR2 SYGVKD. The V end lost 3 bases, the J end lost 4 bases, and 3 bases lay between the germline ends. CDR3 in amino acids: CAISDGTEAFF. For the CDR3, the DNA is TGTGCCATCAGTGACGGCACTGAAGCTTTCTTT.

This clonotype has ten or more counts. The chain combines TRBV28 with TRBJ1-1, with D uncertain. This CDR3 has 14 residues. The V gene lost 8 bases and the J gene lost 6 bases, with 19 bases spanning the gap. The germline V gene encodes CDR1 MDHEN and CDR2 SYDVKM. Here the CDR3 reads CASSLIAGVPEAFF. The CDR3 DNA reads TGTGCCAGCTCTTTAATCGCCGGGGTGCCTGAAGCTTTCTTT.

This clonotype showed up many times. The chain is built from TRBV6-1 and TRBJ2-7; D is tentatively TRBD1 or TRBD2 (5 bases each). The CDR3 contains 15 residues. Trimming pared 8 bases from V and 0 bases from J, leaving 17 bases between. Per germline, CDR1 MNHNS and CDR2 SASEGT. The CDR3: CASSPEGYISYEQYF. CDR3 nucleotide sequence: TGTGCCAGCTCCCCCGAGGGGTATATCTCCTACGAGCAGTACTTC.

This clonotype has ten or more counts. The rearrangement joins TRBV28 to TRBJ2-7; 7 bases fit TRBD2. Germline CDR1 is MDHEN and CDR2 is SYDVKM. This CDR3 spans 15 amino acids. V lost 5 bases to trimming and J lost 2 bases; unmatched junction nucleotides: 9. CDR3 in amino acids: CASSAGGSTAYEQYF. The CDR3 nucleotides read TGTGCCAGCAGTGCGGGCGGGAGTACCGCCTACGAGCAGTACTTC.

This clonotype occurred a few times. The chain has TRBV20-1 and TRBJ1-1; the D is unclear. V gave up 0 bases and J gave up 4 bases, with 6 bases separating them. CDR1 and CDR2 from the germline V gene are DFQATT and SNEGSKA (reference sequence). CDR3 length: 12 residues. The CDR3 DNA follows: TGCAGTGCTAGAGATCGGCCCACTGAAGCTTTCTTT. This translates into CSARDRPTEAFF.

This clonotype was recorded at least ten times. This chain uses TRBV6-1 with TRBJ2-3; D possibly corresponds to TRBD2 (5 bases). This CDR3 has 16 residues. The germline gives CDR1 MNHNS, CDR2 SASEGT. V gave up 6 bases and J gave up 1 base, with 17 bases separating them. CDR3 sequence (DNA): TGTGCCAGCAGCCAGCCGGGATCGCGGGGCACAGATACGCAGTATTTT. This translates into CASSQPGSRGTDTQYF.